The sample holds a few counts of the clone carrying this TCR beta chain. This sample was taken from a study of blood T cell repertoires in COVID-19. At the level of the study: PBMCs, B-cell-depleted T cells, or T cells were the source of the cDNA or gDNA that made up the material.

Methods used by the authors: Reference gene primer amplification in the assay estimated nucleated cell counts. Method: immunoSEQ multiplex PCR; TCRdb's copy keeps in-frame clones and lacks some. Clonal size and the V and J genes are those of that table, whereas D and trimming came from the DNA. Among about 200,000 clones, around 82% were seen once, and the ten largest hold 12%. Participants had their cohort set by participant-reported clinical history. Two consecutive negative NP/OP PCR tests, clearance, or resolved symptoms defined Cohort 3 recovery. The sequenced sample was PBMCs or T cells enriched from blood (not recorded which). The clonotype originates from a man in his forties who had recovered from COVID-19.

The DNA of the CDR3 is TGTGCCAGCAGCGCCGACAGTAATTCACCCCTCCACTTT. Protein sequence: CASSADSNSPLHF. V and J are TRBV7-3 and TRBJ1-6; D is possibly TRBD1 (5 bases). Germline CDR1 and CDR2: SGHTA and FQGTGA. Trimming cost V 5 bases and J 6 bases, with 8 bases left between them. The CDR3 length is 13 residues.